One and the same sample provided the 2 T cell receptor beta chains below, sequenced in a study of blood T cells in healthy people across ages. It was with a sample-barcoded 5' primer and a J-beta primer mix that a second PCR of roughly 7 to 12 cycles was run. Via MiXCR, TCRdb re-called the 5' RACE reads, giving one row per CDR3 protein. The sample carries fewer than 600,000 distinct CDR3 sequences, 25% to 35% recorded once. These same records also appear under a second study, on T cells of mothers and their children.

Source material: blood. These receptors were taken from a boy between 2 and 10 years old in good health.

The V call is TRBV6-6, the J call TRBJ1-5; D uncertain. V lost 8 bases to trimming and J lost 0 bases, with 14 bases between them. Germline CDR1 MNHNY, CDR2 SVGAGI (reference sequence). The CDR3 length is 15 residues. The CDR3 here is CASLPDGYSNQPQHF. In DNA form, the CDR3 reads TGTGCCAGCCTCCCCGACGGTTATAGCAATCAGCCCCAGCATTTT.

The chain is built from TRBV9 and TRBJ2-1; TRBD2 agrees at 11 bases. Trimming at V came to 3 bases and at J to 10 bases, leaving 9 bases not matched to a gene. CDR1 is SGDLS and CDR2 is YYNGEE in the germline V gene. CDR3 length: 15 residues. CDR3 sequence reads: CASSDSGGAALEQFF. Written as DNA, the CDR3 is TGTGCCAGCAGCGATAGCGGGGGGGCCGCATTAGAGCAGTTCTTC. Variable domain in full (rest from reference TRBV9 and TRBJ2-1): DSGVTQTPKHLITATGQRVTLRCSPRSGDLSVYWYQQSLDQGLQFLIQYYNGEERAKGNILERFSAQQFPDLHSELNLSSLELGDSALYFCASSDSGGAALEQFFGPGTRLTVL.